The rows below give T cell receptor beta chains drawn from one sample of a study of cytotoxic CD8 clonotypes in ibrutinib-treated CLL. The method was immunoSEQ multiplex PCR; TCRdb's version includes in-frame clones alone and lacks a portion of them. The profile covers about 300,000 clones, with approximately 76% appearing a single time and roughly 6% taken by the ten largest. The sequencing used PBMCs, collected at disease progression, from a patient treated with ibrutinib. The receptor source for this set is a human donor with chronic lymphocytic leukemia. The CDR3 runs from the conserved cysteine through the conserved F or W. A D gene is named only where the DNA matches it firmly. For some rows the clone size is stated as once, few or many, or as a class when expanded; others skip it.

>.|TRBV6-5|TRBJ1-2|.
TGTGCCAGCAGTTACTCTGCTTCCCCGTTCTATGGCTACACCTTC
CASSYSASPFYGYTF
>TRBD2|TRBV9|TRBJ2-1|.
TGTGCCAGCAGCGCCGTACCGGGACTAGCGGGAGGGCCTGTTGAGCAGTTCTTC
CASSAVPGLAGGPVEQFF
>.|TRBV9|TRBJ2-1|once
TGTGCCAGCAGCGTAGCTGGGAGTATGCACCAATACAATGAGCAGTTCTTC
CASSVAGSMHQYNEQFF
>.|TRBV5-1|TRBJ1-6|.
TGCGCCAGCAGCCTGGCCAGGGTCGGGGATTCACCCCTCCACTTT
CASSLARVGDSPLHF
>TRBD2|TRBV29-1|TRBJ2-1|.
TGCAGCGTTGCTTCTATGGCGAGGACTAGCGGCTACAATGAGCAGTTCTTC
CSVASMARTSGYNEQFF
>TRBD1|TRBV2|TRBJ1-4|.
TGTGCCAGCCGGGACAGGGGCAGGATTAATGAAAAACTGTTTTTT
CASRDRGRINEKLFF
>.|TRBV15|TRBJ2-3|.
TGTGCCACCAGCAGTTACCGGGACCCTCACACAGATACGCAGTATTTT
CATSSYRDPHTDTQYF
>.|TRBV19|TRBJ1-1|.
TGTGCCAGCGAAAAGACAGGTAAGGTGGCTGAAGCTTTCTTT
CASEKTGKVAEAFF
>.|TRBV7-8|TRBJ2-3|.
TGTGTCAGCAGCTTAGCTGATACGCAGTATTTT
CVSSLADTQYF
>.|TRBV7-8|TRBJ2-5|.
TGTGCCAGCAGCGAACTAGTGATTCAAGAGACCCAGTACTTC
CASSELVIQETQYF
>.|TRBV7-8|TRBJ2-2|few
TGTGCCAGCAGATCTAGACAGCGGAGTCAGCCTTCCGGGGAGCTGTTTTTT
CASRSRQRSQPSGELFF
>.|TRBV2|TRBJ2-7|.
TGTGCCAGCGTCGGGGGAGGTCAGCGCTCCTACGAGCAGTACTTC
CASVGGGQRSYEQYF
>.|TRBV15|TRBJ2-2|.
TGTGCCACCAGCAGAGACCGTGGAACCGGGGAGCTGTTTTTT
CATSRDRGTGELFF
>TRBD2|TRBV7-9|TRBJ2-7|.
TGTGCCAGCAGCCCCCGGACTAGCGGGAGGGTTTTGGAGCAGTACTTC
CASSPRTSGRVLEQYF
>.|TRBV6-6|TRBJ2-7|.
TGTGCCAGCAGCCAGGCGTTCTACGAGCAGCACTTC
CASSQAFYEQHF
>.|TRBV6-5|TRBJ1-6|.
TGTGCCAGCAGTCCACAGGGTTTGGGTAATTCACCCCTCCACTTT
CASSPQGLGNSPLHF
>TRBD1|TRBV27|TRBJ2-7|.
TGTGCCAGCAGTACCCCCCGGACAGGGTTATATCCCTACGAGCAGTACTTC
CASSTPRTGLYPYEQYF
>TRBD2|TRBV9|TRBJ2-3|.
TGTGCCAGCAGCGTAGACGGAGCGGGAGTTAGCACAGATACGCAGTATTTT
CASSVDGAGVSTDTQYF
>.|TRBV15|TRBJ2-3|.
TGTGCCACCAGCAGAGATCGGACAGATACGCAGTATTTT
CATSRDRTDTQYF
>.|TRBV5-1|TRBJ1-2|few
TGCGCCAGCAGCTTGGTCGGGGAGTATGGCTACACCTTC
CASSLVGEYGYTF
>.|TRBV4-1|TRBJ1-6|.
TGCGCCAGCAGCCCTCCGGGGCGCAATTCACCCCTCCACTTT
CASSPPGRNSPLHF
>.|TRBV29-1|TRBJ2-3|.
TGCAGCGCCCGACGGCCCGCCGGGCATACGCAGTATTTT
CSARRPAGHTQYF
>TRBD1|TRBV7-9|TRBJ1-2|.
TGTGCCAGCATCGAACAGGGGGCTACTAACTATGGCTACACCTTC
CASIEQGATNYGYTF
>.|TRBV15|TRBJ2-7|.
TGTGCCACCAGCAGAGGGAGGTACGAGCAGTACTTC
CATSRGRYEQYF
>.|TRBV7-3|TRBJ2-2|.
TGTGCCAGCAGCCCGGGGCGCAGGGTGTTGGACGGGGAGCTGTTTTTT
CASSPGRRVLDGELFF
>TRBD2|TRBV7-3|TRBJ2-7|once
TGTGCCAGCTCAGTAGCGGGGGGGCCCTACGAGCAGTACTTC
CASSVAGGPYEQYF
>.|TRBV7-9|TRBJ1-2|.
TGTGCCAGCAGCTGGGACCTACGTGGCTACACCTTC
CASSWDLRGYTF
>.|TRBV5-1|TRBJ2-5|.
TGCGCCAGCAGCTTGGCGGCGGGGAAAGAGACCCAGTACTTC
CASSLAAGKETQYF
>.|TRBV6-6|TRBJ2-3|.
TGTGCCAGCAGTTACTTGGGGGGCCCAGATACGCAGTATTTT
CASSYLGGPDTQYF
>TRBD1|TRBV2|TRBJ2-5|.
TGTGCCAGCATGGGGGACAGGGGTGAGACCCAGTACTTC
CASMGDRGETQYF
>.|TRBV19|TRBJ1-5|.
TGTGCCAGTAGCCCCAAGGCGTCTAGCAATCAGCCCCAGCATTTT
CASSPKASSNQPQHF
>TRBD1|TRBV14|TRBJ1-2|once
TGTGCCAGCAGCCGTGACAGGGGGTCCTTCGGCTACACCTTC
CASSRDRGSFGYTF
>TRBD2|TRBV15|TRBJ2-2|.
TGTGCCACCGGCGGGGAGGGGACCGGGGAGCTGTTTTTT
CATGGEGTGELFF
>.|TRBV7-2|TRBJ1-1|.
TGTGCCAGCAGCAAGGAGACAGTGGTCCTGGCTGAAGCTTTCTTT
CASSKETVVLAEAFF
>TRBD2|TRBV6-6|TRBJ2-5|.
TGTGCCAGCACCGGTGCAGCGGGAGTGGAGACCCAGTACTTC
CASTGAAGVETQYF
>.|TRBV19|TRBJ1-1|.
TGTGCCAGTAGTATACGGCAGGGGGAAGCTTTCTTT
CASSIRQGEAFF
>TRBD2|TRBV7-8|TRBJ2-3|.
TGTGCCAGCAGCTTAGGGACTAGATCAGATACGCAGTATTTT
CASSLGTRSDTQYF
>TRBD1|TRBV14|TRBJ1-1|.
TGTGCCAGCAGCCGGATGACAGGGAAAGCTTTCTTT
CASSRMTGKAFF
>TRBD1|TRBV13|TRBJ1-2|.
TGTGCCAGCAGCCCAGGGGGGACAATTAACTATGGCTACACCTTC
CASSPGGTINYGYTF
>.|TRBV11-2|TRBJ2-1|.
TGTGCCAGCAGCCCCGCGGGGACAGAGTCCTACAATGAGCAGTTCTTC
CASSPAGTESYNEQFF
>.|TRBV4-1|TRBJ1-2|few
TGCGCCAGCAGCCAACTAGCCCAAAGAGGTGGCTATGGCTACACCTTC
CASSQLAQRGGYGYTF
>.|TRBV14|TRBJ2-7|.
TGTGCCAGCAGCCCTCGTGTCCTAACAGGCCACTCCTACGAGCAGTACTTC
CASSPRVLTGHSYEQYF
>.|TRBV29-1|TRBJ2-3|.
TGCAGCGTTCACACAGATACGCAGTATTTT
CSVHTDTQYF
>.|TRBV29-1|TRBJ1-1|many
TGCAGCGGGAAGATGGGCACTGAAGCTTTCTTT
CSGKMGTEAFF
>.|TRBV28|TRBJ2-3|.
TGTGCCAGCAGGACCGGACTGCCAGATACGCAGTATTTT
CASRTGLPDTQYF
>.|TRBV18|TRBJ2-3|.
TGTGCCAGCTCACCACCGTTTAACCCGGGGGATACGCAGTATTTT
CASSPPFNPGDTQYF
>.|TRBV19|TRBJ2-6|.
TGTGCCAGTACCCTACTTAGCTCTGGGGCCAACGTCCTGACTTTC
CASTLLSSGANVLTF
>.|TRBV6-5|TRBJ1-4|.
TGTGCCAGCAGTTACTCGACTAATGAAAAACTGTTTTTT
CASSYSTNEKLFF
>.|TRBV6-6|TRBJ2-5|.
TGTGCCAGCAGCCCTCGTATTCCGGAGACCCAGTACTTC
CASSPRIPETQYF
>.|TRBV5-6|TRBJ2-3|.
TGTGCCAGCAGCTTGGCGGGAAACACAGATACGCAGTATTTT
CASSLAGNTDTQYF